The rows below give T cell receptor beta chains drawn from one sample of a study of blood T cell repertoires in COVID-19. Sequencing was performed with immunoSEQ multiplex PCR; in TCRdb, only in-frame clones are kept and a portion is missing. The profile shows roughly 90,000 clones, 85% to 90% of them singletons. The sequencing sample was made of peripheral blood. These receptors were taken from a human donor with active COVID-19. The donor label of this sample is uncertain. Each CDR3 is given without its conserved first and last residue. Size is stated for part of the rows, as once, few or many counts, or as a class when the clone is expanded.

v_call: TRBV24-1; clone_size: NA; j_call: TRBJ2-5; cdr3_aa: ATSDGGSGAQETQY
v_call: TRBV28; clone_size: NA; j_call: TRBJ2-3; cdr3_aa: ASSFGGGAINTQY
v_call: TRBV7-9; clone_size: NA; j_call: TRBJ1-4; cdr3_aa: ASTLGTGGVGNEKLF
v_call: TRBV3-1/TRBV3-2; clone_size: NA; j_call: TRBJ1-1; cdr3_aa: ASSARRGTRNTEAF
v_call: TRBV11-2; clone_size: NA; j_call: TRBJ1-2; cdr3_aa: ASSPIRGAAPNYGYT
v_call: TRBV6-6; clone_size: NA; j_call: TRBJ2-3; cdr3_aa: ASSYSRTNTDTQY
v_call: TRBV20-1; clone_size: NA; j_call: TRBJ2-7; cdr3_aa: SAGVRAGSYEQY
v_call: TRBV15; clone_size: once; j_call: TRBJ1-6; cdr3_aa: ATSRHRGRNSPLH
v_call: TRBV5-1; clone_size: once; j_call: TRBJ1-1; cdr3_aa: ASSQQGSGMNTEAF
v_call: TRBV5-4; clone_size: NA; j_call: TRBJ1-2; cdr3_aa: ASSLDPDRSNYGYT
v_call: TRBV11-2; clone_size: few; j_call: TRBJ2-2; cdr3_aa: ASSPLDIGELF
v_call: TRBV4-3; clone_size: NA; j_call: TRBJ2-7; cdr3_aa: ASSQASGGLAYEQY
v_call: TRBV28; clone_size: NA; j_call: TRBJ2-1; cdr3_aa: ASSLPGREEF
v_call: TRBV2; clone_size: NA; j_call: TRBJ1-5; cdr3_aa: ASSRGAFNSNQPQH
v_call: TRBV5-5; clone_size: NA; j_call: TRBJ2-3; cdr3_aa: ASSFLTPGPWGADTQY
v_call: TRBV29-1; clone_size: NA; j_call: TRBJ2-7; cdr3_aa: SVVSPPYEQY
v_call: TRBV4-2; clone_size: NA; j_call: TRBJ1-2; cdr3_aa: ASSQGDLRQGRYGYT
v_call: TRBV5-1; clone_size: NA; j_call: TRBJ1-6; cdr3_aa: ASSLLGLGRGGSGFRSPLH
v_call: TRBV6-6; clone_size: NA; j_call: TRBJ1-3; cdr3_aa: ASSYKDSSGNTIY
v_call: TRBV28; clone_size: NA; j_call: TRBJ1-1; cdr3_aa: ASSLEGAEAF
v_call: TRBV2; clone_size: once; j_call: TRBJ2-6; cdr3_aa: ASSRTGVKGANVLT
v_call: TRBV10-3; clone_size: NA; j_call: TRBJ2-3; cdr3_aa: AISNSGGGPDTQY
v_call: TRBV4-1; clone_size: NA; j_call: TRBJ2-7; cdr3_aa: ASSAATVGYEQY
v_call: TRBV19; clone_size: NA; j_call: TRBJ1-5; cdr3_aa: ASTEASNQPQH
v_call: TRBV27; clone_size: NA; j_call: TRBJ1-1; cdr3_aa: ASVNRVGDEAF
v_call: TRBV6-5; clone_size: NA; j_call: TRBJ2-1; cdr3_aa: ASSTGTYYNEQF
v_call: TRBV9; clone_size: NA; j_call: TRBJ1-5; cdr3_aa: ASSVGPPNGSRNQPQH
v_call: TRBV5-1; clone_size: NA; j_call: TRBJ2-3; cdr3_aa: ASQEQGTASDTQY
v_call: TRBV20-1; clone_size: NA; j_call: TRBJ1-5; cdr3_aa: SASIRARGDQPQH
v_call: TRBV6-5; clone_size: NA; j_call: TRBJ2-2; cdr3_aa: ASTSPNTGELF
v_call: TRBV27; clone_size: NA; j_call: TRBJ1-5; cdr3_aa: ASSLRQGDGQPQH